Each of the 17 T cell receptor beta chains below was sequenced from the same sample in a study of cytomegalovirus exposure and HLA in healthy donors. PCR was performed using 60 Vbeta and 13 Jbeta primers. Generated by immunoSEQ multiplex PCR, the TCRdb table keeps only in-frame clones and is missing some. The sample has about 130,000 clones, about 81% seen once; the top ten hold about 1%. The sample comprised PBMCs. These receptor sequences come from a woman younger than 45 in good health and CMV-seronegative.

The genes are TRBV27 and TRBJ1-5; 8 bases map to TRBD1. Germline V gene lookup returns CDR1 MNHEY and CDR2 SMNVEV (reference sequence). V lost 5 bases and J lost 12; bases outside the gene matches: 15. This CDR3 comprises 15 residues. This CDR3 is CASSGQGKARRHQHF. CDR3 bases: TGTGCCAGCAGTGGACAGGGAAAGGCCCGCCGTCACCAGCATTTT.

The chain employs TRBV7-2 and TRBJ1-4; the D is unclear. The CDR3 runs 15 residues. V lost 3 bases, J lost 0 bases, and 8 bases lay in between. Germline assignment: CDR1 SGHTA and CDR2 FQGNSA. CDR3 nucleotides: TGTGCCAGCAGCTTCATGGGCGCAACTAATGAAAAACTGTTTTTT. Translating gives CASSFMGATNEKLFF. Using reference TRBV7-2 and TRBJ1-4 for the parts outside the CDR3, the full variable domain is GAGVSQSPSNKVTEKGKDVELRCDPISGHTALYWYRQSLGQGLEFLIYFQGNSAPDKSGLPSDRFSAERTGGSVSTLTIQRTQQEDSAVYLCASSFMGATNEKLFFGSGTQLSVL.

V is TRBV5-1 and J is TRBJ2-4; 8 bases match TRBD1. The CDR3 covers 15 residues. From germline, CDR1 is SGHRS and CDR2 YFSETQ. Unmatched junction bases numbered 7, after V lost 3 bases and J lost 5 bases. In DNA, the CDR3 is TGCGCCAGCAGCTCGACAGGGGCAATCCAAAACATTCAGTACTTC. Its protein is CASSSTGAIQNIQYF.

Concerning this clone: A read error may account for a junction end that differs from germline. The V gene is TRBV6-6, the J gene TRBJ2-1; 7 nucleotides line up with TRBD1. Germline V lookup: CDR1 MNHNY, CDR2 SVGAGI (reference sequence). The length of the CDR3 is 16 residues. The CDR3 DNA is TGTGCCGGCAGAGCGACAGGGTACGTTTCCTACAATGAGCAGTTCTTC. Translation: CAGRATGYVSYNEQFF.

This clone was observed once. The gene calls are TRBV29-1 and TRBJ1-2; 8 bases align to TRBD1. Germline V CDR1 and CDR2: SQVTM, ANQGSEA. The CDR3 consists of 11 residues. With V trimmed by 7 bases and J by 5 bases, 3 bases remained unmatched. CDR3 DNA: TGCAGCGGACAGGGGCCTTATGGCTACACCTTC. Its translation is CSGQGPYGYTF.

This clone was counted between two and nine times. V is TRBV7-6 and J is TRBJ2-1; 9 nucleotides line up with TRBD1. Germline trimming cut 5 bases from V and 10 bases from J; bases unmatched to any gene: 9. This CDR3 region has 14 residues. Germline V gene lookup returns CDR1 SGHVS and CDR2 FNYEAQ. The CDR3 loop is CASSPQTGGIEQFF. CDR3 bases: TGTGCCAGCAGCCCTCAAACAGGGGGCATCGAGCAGTTCTTC.

The chain recombines TRBV30 with TRBJ1-2, with a weak D call TRBD1 (6 bases). CDR1 is GTSNPN, CDR2 SVGIG, per germline (reference sequence). The CDR3 has 14 residues. V was clipped by 3 bases and J by 3 bases, with 14 bases between them. The chain's CDR3 is CAWSYSGHYYGYTF. CDR3 sequence (DNA): TGTGCCTGGAGCTACTCGGGACACTACTATGGCTACACCTTC.

The rearrangement links TRBV9 to TRBJ1-2; no definite D call. Germline V gene lookup returns CDR1 SGDLS and CDR2 YYNGEE. Trimming took off 6 bases at V and 8 bases at J, with 17 bases between the two ends. The CDR3 runs to 13 residues. The CDR3 loop is CASNREGIWGYTF. CDR3 DNA sequence: TGTGCCAGCAATCGGGAGGGCATTTGGGGCTACACCTTC. The entire variable domain, with the rest obtained from reference TRBV9 and TRBJ1-2, is as follows: DSGVTQTPKHLITATGQRVTLRCSPRSGDLSVYWYQQSLDQGLQFLIQYYNGEERAKGNILERFSAQQFPDLHSELNLSSLELGDSALYFCASNREGIWGYTFGSGTRLTVV.

The chain is built from TRBV11-3 and TRBJ1-4; 8 nucleotides align to TRBD1. Germline CDR1 and CDR2: SGHNT and YENEEA. This CDR3 is 15 amino acids long. Trimming at V came to 4 bases and at J to 7 bases, leaving 8 bases not matched to a gene. CDR3 in DNA: TGTGCCAGCAGCTCCGACAGGGGAAGGCGTGAAAAACTGTTTTTT. Translating gives CASSSDRGRREKLFF.

The rearrangement links TRBV11-2 to TRBJ2-2; no firm D call. Deletions cut 8 bases from V and 7 bases from J, with 14 bases between. Per the germline V gene, CDR1 is SGHAT and CDR2 is FQNNGV. This CDR3 region has 13 residues. CDR3: CASLRASGGELFF. DNA for the CDR3: TGTGCCAGCCTCAGAGCTAGTGGCGGGGAGCTGTTTTTT. The complete variable domain, with remaining parts taken from reference TRBV11-2 and TRBJ2-2, reads EAGVAQSPRYKIIEKRQSVAFWCNPISGHATLYWYQQILGQGPKLLIQFQNNGVVDDSQLPKDRFSAERLKGVDSTLKIQPAKLEDSAVYLCASLRASGGELFFGEGSRLTVL.

V is TRBV7-9 and J is TRBJ1-1; D gene ambiguous. Germline V gene data show CDR1 as SEHNR and CDR2 as FQNEAQ (reference sequence). The CDR3 loop spans 12 amino acids. V shed 3 bases and J shed 1 base, with 3 bases lying between them. The CDR3 nucleotides read TGTGCCAGCAGCTTTAGGAACACTGAAGCTTTCTTT. Amino acid sequence: CASSFRNTEAFF.

This clone was picked up one time. This chain links TRBV5-3 with TRBJ1-4, with no clear D. TRBV5-3 is an open reading frame, and its role is uncertain. V gave up 5 bases and J gave up 0 bases, with 8 bases separating them. CDR3 length equals 14 residues. CDR3 sequence: CARSFSATNEKLFF. The CDR3 coding sequence is TGTGCCAGAAGTTTCAGTGCAACTAATGAAAAACTGTTTTTT.

The chain employs TRBV13 and TRBJ1-1, with a tentative D call TRBD1 (6 bases). The germline CDR1 and CDR2 sequences are PRHDT and FYEKMQ (reference sequence). The CDR3 covers 15 residues. The V end was cut by 5 bases, the J end by 5 bases, with 18 bases between. Written as DNA, the CDR3 is TGTGCCAGCAGCCCGGGACGACAGGTTCGAACTGAAGCTTTCTTT. This gives the protein CASSPGRQVRTEAFF.

In its sample, this clone was seen once. This sequence joins TRBV2 and TRBJ2-7, with D perhaps TRBD2 (5 bases). Trimming removed 2 bases from V and 4 bases from J, with 12 bases in between. CDR1 and CDR2 (germline): SNHLY, FYNNEI. The CDR3 totals 14 residues. The CDR3 region has the DNA TGTGCCAGCAGTGAAATGGGAGACGTTTACGAGCAGTACTTC. Its translation is CASSEMGDVYEQYF.

CDR3 protein: CASSKQGWGTEAFF. The CDR3 bases are TGTGCCAGCAGTAAACAGGGTTGGGGCACTGAAGCTTTCTTT. V gene TRBV6-5 combines with J gene TRBJ1-1; D might be TRBD1 (6 bases). The V gene's germline CDR1 is MNHEY and CDR2 SVGAGI. This CDR3 is built from 14 residues. The V end was cut by 5 bases, the J end by 4 bases, with 14 bases between.

This chain uses TRBV19 with TRBJ1-2, with D maybe TRBD1 (6 bases). Trimming cost V 7 bases and J 0 bases, with 18 bases left between them. The CDR3 contains 16 residues. Per germline, CDR1 LNHDA and CDR2 SQIVND (reference sequence). The CDR3 coding sequence is TGTGCCAGTACCCCAGGATCGAGGGGGACTAACTATGGCTACACCTTC. Its protein product is CASTPGSRGTNYGYTF.

The chain employs TRBV11-2 and TRBJ2-7, with D perhaps matching TRBD2 (6 bases). The germline V gene has CDR1 SGHAT and CDR2 FQNNGV. V was pared by 4 bases and J by 2 bases, with 12 bases between. This CDR3 spans 14 amino acids. In DNA form, the CDR3 reads TGTGCCAGCAGCTCACTAGCTGTGCCCTACGAGCAGTACTTC. Amino acids: CASSSLAVPYEQYF.